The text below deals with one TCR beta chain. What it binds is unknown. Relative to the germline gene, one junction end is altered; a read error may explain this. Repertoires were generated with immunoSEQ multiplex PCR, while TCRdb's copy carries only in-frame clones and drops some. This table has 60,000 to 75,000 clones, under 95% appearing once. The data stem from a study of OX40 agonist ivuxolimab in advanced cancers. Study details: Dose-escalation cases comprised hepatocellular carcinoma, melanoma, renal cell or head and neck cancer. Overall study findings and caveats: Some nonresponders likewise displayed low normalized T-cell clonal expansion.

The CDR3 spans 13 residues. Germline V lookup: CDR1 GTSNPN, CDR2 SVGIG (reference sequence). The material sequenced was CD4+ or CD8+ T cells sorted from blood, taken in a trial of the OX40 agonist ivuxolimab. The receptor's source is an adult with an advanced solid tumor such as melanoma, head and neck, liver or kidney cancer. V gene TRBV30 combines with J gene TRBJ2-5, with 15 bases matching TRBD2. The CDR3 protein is CAWTSGGAGTQYF. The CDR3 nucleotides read TGTGCGTGGACTAGCGGGGGGGCCGGGACCCAGTACTTC.